Listed below are T cell receptor beta chains from one sample, sequenced in a study of T-cell reconstitution after alpha-beta-depleted transplantation in children. MiXCR, run by TCRdb on the PCR reads, gives a single entry per CDR3 protein. The sample contains under 150,000 distinct CDR3 sequences, 9.5% to 10% of which appear only once. The sample was PBMCs, mostly from graft donor cells, taken 180 days after TCRalphabeta/CD19-depleted stem cell transplant. These receptors all stem from a girl in the first two years of life who had a stem cell transplant for combined immunodeficiency, so the T cells may come from the graft donor. Both conserved end residues are part of each CDR3. A D gene is named only where the DNA matches it firmly. Clone size is not always given. Where it is, it says once, few, many or a class for expanded clones.

abundance,v_gene,len,j_gene,d_gene,CDR3nt,CDR3aa
-,TRBV7-2,14,TRBJ2-1,-,TGTGCCAGCAGCTTATATCGGAACTACAATGAGCAGTTCTTC,CASSLYRNYNEQFF
-,TRBV5-5,14,TRBJ2-7,-,TGTGCCAGCAGTTTCAGACAGGCCTCCTACGAGCAGTACTTC,CASSFRQASYEQYF
-,TRBV29-1,11,TRBJ2-1,-,TGCAGCGTTGGAGCTAGTCGTGAGCAGTTCTTC,CSVGASREQFF
many,TRBV19,17,TRBJ2-3,-,TGTGCCAGTAGTCCCGGTTGGGCAGGCGTGAGCACAGATACGCAGTATTTT,CASSPGWAGVSTDTQYF
-,TRBV4-3,15,TRBJ1-1,-,TGCGCCAGCAGCCAAGATAACAGGGAAGGCACTGAAGCTTTCTTT,CASSQDNREGTEAFF
few,TRBV11-3,16,TRBJ2-5,TRBD2,TGTGCCAGCAGCTTAGATTGGGGACTAGGGGAAGAGACCCAGTACTTC,CASSLDWGLGEETQYF
few,TRBV27,13,TRBJ2-2,TRBD1,TGTGCCAGCAGCCAGGGACAGACCGGGGAGCTGTTTTTT,CASSQGQTGELFF
-,TRBV12-3/TRBV12-4,17,TRBJ2-7,TRBD2,TGTGCCAGCAGCTTGGGGATTGCTCTAGCGGGAAGCTACGACCAGTACTTC,CASSLGIALAGSYDQYF
-,TRBV20-1,16,TRBJ1-3,-,TGCAGTGCGCGGGAATTGGGCCCGGACCATCGAAACACCATATATTTT,CSARELGPDHRNTIYF
few,TRBV6-1,14,TRBJ1-6,-,TGTGCCAGCAGTGAATCTCGGGGGTATTCACCCCTCCACTTT,CASSESRGYSPLHF
few,TRBV20-1,14,TRBJ1-3,-,TGCAGTGCTATGAGGGTCTACTCTGGAAACACCATATATTTT,CSAMRVYSGNTIYF
-,TRBV29-1,15,TRBJ2-3,-,TGCAGCGTTACTCCCGGGGAGGTTTTGGCAGATACGCAGTATTTT,CSVTPGEVLADTQYF
-,TRBV20-1,14,TRBJ2-3,-,TGCAGTGCGCTCCAGACCCGCGGCACAGATACGCAGTATTTT,CSALQTRGTDTQYF
few,TRBV19,20,TRBJ2-1,TRBD2,TGTGCCAGTAGTAAGCCCTTTTCGGGACTAGCGGGACCCCCTTACAATGAGCAGTTCTTC,CASSKPFSGLAGPPYNEQFF
-,TRBV12-3/TRBV12-4,14,TRBJ2-7,TRBD1,TGTGCCAGCAGTCTCCGGGACAGTCTCTACGAGCAGTACTTC,CASSLRDSLYEQYF
many,TRBV29-1,18,TRBJ2-1,-,TGCAGCGTCCTAGGAGGACTAGGGACATGGAGCTCCTACAATGAGCAGTTCTTC,CSVLGGLGTWSSYNEQFF
few,TRBV7-6,16,TRBJ1-5,-,TGTGCCAGCAGCTTAGCGCACGGGATCGGCAATCAGCCCCAGCATTTT,CASSLAHGIGNQPQHF
-,TRBV5-1,15,TRBJ1-1,TRBD1,TGCGCCAGCAGTCACGCGGACAGGGCGAACACTGAAGCTTTCTTT,CASSHADRANTEAFF
few,TRBV20-1,14,TRBJ2-7,TRBD2,TGCAGTGCTAGAGGACTAGCGGGGGGGAACGAGCAGTACTTC,CSARGLAGGNEQYF
few,TRBV2,13,TRBJ2-2,TRBD2,TGTGCCAGTTCCGGGGGGGGCCTCGGGGAGCTGTTTTTT,CASSGGGLGELFF
-,TRBV7-9,13,TRBJ1-2,-,TGTGCCAGCAGCCCCAGCTTCGGCTATGGCTACACCTTC,CASSPSFGYGYTF
many,TRBV12-3/TRBV12-4,11,TRBJ2-3,-,TGTGCCAGCAGCTTGACAGATACGCAGTATTTT,CASSLTDTQYF
-,TRBV12-3/TRBV12-4,14,TRBJ2-3,TRBD2,TGTGCCAGCAGTCAGGGACTAGCGACAGATACGCAGTATTTT,CASSQGLATDTQYF
-,TRBV3-1,16,TRBJ1-6,-,TGTGCCAGCAGCCAAGTACTCCGGGGGCCAAATTCACCCCTCCACTTT,CASSQVLRGPNSPLHF
many,TRBV5-1,16,TRBJ2-5,-,TGCGCCAGCAGCTTGATGACCGGAGGGAACCAAGAGACCCAGTACTTC,CASSLMTGGNQETQYF
many,TRBV20-1,16,TRBJ2-7,TRBD2,TGCAGTGCTAGAGAAACTAGCGGGAGGGCCTTCTACGAGCAGTACTTC,CSARETSGRAFYEQYF
many,TRBV20-1,15,TRBJ2-3,TRBD1,TGCAGTGCAAAAGACAGGGGGCCCGGTAGAGATACGCAGTATTTT,CSAKDRGPGRDTQYF
-,TRBV12-3/TRBV12-4,14,TRBJ2-5,-,TGTGCCAGCAGTTTAAATCCAGGGCAAGAGACCCAGTACTTC,CASSLNPGQETQYF
few,TRBV29-1,13,TRBJ1-1,-,TGCAGCGTTGAAGACTCCTTGAACACTGAAGCTTTCTTT,CSVEDSLNTEAFF
-,TRBV9,13,TRBJ2-3,-,TGTGCCAGCAGCGCGCCGATTACAGATACGCAGTATTTT,CASSAPITDTQYF
-,TRBV20-1,13,TRBJ1-1,-,TGCAGTGCCGACATGGGGGGGAACACTGAAGCTTTCTTT,CSADMGGNTEAFF
-,TRBV5-1,15,TRBJ1-1,-,TGCGCCAGCAGCTTGTTCGGGGAAGGAAACACTGAAGCTTTCTTT,CASSLFGEGNTEAFF